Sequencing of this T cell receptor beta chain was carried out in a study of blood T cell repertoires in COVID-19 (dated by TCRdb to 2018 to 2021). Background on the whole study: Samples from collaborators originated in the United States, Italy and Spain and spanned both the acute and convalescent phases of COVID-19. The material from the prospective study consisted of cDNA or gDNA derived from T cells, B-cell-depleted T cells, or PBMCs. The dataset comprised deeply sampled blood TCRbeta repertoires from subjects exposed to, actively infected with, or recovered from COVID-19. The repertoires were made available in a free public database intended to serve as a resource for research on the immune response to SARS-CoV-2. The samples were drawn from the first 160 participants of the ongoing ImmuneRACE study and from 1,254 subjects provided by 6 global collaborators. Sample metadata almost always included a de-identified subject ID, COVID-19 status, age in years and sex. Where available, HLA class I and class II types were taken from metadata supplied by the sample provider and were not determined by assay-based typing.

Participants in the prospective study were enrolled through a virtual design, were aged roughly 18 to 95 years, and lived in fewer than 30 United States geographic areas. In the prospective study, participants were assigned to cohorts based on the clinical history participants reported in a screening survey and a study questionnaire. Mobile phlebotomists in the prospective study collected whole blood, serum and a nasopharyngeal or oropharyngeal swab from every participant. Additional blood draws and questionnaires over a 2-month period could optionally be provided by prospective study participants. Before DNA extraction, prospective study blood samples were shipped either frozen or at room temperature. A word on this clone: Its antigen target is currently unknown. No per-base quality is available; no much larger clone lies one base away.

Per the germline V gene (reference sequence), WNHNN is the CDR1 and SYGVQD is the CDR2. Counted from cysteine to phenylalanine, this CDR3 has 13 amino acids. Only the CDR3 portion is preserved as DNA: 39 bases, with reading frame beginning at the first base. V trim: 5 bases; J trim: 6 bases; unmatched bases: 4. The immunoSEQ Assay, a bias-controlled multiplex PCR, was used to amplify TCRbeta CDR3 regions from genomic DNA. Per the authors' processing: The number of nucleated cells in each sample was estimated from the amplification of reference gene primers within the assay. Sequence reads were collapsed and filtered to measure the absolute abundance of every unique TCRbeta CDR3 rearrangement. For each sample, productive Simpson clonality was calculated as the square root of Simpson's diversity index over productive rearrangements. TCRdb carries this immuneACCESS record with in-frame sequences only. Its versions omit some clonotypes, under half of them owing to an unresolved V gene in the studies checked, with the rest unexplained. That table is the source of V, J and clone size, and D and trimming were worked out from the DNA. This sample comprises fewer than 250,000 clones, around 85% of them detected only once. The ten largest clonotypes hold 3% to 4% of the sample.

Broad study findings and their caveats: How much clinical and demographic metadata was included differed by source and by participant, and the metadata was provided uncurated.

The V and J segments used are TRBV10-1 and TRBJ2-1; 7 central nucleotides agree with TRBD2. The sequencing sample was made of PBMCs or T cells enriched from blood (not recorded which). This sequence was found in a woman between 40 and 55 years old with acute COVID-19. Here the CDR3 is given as CASSTGTTNEQFF. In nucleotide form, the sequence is TGCGCCAGCAGTACCGGGACTACCAATGAGCAGTTCTTC.